The text below deals with one T cell receptor (beta chain). Its antigen remains unknown. The data derive from a study of T-cell memory formation after mild COVID-19. Study conclusions and caveats: Mainly CM and EM harbored the contracting CD4+ clones; mainly EMRA harbored the CD8+ ones. Contracting clones from day 15 to 85 had balanced CD4/CD8; later expanders favoured CD4+.

With constant-segment primers, 5'RACE yielded cDNA libraries of TCR alpha and TCR beta that carried sample barcodes and UMIs. TCRdb used MiXCR to reprocess the 5' RACE reads, holding one entry per CDR3 protein. This sample has approximately 260,000 distinct CDR3 sequences, with 15% to 20% found just once. CDR3 length: 11 amino acids. Deletions cut 1 base from V and 4 bases from J, with 1 base between. Germline V lookup: CDR1 ENHRY, CDR2 SYGVKD. The chain links TRBV10-3 to TRBJ1-1; D is unclear. Source material: PBMCs or a T cell subset sorted from them (not recorded which). This clonotype was obtained from a man aged 18 to 29 who had mild COVID-19 (a few samples of this study predate the infection). Cell type and time point are not known. The CDR3 sequence: CAISEFTEAFF. DNA of the CDR3: TGTGCCATCAGTGAGTTCACTGAAGCTTTCTTT.